These 7 T cell receptor beta chains originate from one sample sequenced in a study of T cell changes during pregnancy in multiple sclerosis. Libraries were prepared by immunoSEQ multiplex PCR; TCRdb keeps only in-frame clonotypes and omits some of them. The sample has roughly 64,000 clones; roughly 92% are singletons. This specimen was peripheral blood, taken in the second trimester of pregnancy. Every receptor here comes from a female donor with multiple sclerosis, enrolled in a pregnancy study.

The J gene is TRBJ2-1, the V gene TRBV2, with 12 nucleotides matching TRBD2. The germline V gene encodes CDR1 SNHLY and CDR2 FYNNEI. The CDR3 runs to 15 residues. The ends lost 6 bases at V and 7 bases at J; junction bases unmatched: 7. DNA of the CDR3: TGTGCCAGCAGGGTTCTAGCGGGAGGGCCAAATGAGCAGTTCTTC. Translating it yields CASRVLAGGPNEQFF. Based on the CDR3 plus reference TRBV2 and TRBJ2-1, the full variable domain is EPEVTQTPSHQVTQMGQEVILRCVPISNHLYFYWYRQILGQKVEFLVSFYNNEISEKSEIFDDQFSVERPDGSNFTLKIRSTKLEDSAMYFCASRVLAGGPNEQFFGPGTRLTVL.

The J gene is TRBJ2-2, the V gene TRBV19; 7 positions match TRBD1. The CDR3 spans 18 residues. The trim removed 0 bases at V and 0 bases at J, leaving 7 bases unmatched. Germline V lookup: CDR1 LNHDA, CDR2 SQIVND (reference sequence). CDR3 protein: CASSIDLQGYSNTGELFF. CDR3 sequence (DNA): TGTGCCAGTAGTATAGATCTACAGGGGTATTCGAACACCGGGGAGCTGTTTTTT.

V and J are TRBV28 and TRBJ2-5, with 12 bases fitting TRBD2. V trimming: 6 bases; J trimming: 4 bases; junction bases outside the gene matches: 3. The germline CDR1 and CDR2 sequences are MDHEN and SYDVKM. The CDR3 sequence is 14 residues long. In nucleotides, the CDR3 is TGTGCCAGCAGAAAGACTAGCGGGGGAGAGACCCAGTACTTC. Residues: CASRKTSGGETQYF.

The chain uses TRBV7-3 and TRBJ2-7; D is perhaps TRBD2 (6 bases). The germline V gene encodes CDR1 SGHTA and CDR2 FQGTGA. Trimming took off 0 bases at V and 0 bases at J, with 6 bases between the two ends. This CDR3 region has 14 residues. CDR3 DNA: TGTGCCAGCAGCTTAACGGGAGGCTCCTACGAGCAGTACTTC. It specifies CASSLTGGSYEQYF.

The chain couples TRBV18 to TRBJ2-1, with D perhaps matching TRBD1 (5 bases). Germline V gene data show CDR1 as KGHSH and CDR2 as LQKENI. The germline V and J ends were trimmed by 1 base and 9 bases, with 7 bases remaining between them. The CDR3 loop spans 12 amino acids. This CDR3 is CASSPLRVEQFF. Here the CDR3 DNA reads TGTGCCAGCTCACCACTCAGGGTTGAGCAGTTCTTC.

The rearrangement links TRBV7-9 to TRBJ2-7, with D possibly matching TRBD1 (6 bases). V gave up 4 bases and J gave up 3 bases, with 16 bases separating them. Germline V gene sequence: CDR1 SEHNR, CDR2 FQNEAQ (reference sequence). This CDR3 is built from 15 residues. This chain's CDR3 is CASSSSRGHNYEQYF. The CDR3 region has the DNA TGTGCCAGCAGCTCCAGTAGGGGACACAACTACGAGCAGTACTTC.

CDR3 DNA: TGTGCCAGCAGCCGGGGGGGGGAGGACTATGGCTACACCTTC. Encoded protein: CASSRGGEDYGYTF. The chain recombines TRBV27 with TRBJ1-2, with a weak D call TRBD1 (5 bases). Trimming stripped 6 bases from V and 3 bases from J, with 14 bases between. CDR3 size: 14 residues. Per the germline V gene, CDR1 is MNHEY and CDR2 is SMNVEV (reference sequence).